This TCR beta chain comes out of a study of blood T cells in healthy people across ages. Trimming took 5 bases from V and 5 from J, leaving 10 bases between them. Germline CDR1 reads MNHEY; CDR2 reads SVGAGI. The CDR3 spans 12 residues. A second about 7 to 11 cycle PCR used barcoded and J-beta primers. Every cDNA molecule carried a tag from a template-switch adaptor bearing 12 random nucleotides. Using its own MiXCR run on the 5' RACE reads, TCRdb lists one record per CDR3 protein. The table lists 550,000 to 750,000 distinct CDR3 sequences, around 21% of them singletons. Specimen: blood. The sequence derives from an older man in good health. The gene calls are TRBV6-5 and TRBJ2-7; no clear D gene. The CDR3 coding sequence is TGTGCCAGCAGTAGTTGGGCCCACGAGCAGTACTTC. Translating it yields CASSSWAHEQYF.